The clone carrying this TCR beta chain was seen a handful of times. The data are from a study of blood T cell repertoires in COVID-19. Unmatched junction bases numbered 10, after V lost 0 bases and J lost 10 bases. Germline V lookup: CDR1 WSHSY, CDR2 SAAADI. There are 17 residues in the CDR3. The table came from immunoSEQ multiplex PCR; TCRdb's copy has only in-frame clones and leaves some out. Here the sample spans 45,000 to 70,000 clones, 85% to 90% being singletons. The chain links TRBV10-2 to TRBJ1-6; 9 bases are a match to TRBD1. Sequencing input: peripheral blood. The sequence was obtained from a woman aged 55-70 years with COVID-19, enrolled during active disease. The CDR3 bases are TGCGCCAGCAGTGAGTCGGCTTGGGGACAGGGTAACTCACCCCTCCACTTT. It codes for CASSESAWGQGNSPLHF.